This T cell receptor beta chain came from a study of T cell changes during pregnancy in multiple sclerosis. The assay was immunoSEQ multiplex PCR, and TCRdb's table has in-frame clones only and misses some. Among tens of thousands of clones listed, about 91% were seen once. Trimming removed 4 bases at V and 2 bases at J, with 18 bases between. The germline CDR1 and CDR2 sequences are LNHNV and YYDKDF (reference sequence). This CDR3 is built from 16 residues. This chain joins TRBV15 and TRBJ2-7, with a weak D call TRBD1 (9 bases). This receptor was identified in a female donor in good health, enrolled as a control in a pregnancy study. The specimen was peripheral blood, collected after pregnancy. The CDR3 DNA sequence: TGTGCCACCAGCACGGGGGGGGGACAGGGTACCTACGAGCAGTACTTC. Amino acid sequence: CATSTGGGQGTYEQYF. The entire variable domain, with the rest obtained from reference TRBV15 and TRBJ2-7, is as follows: DAMVIQNPRYQVTQFGKPVTLSCSQTLNHNVMYWYQQKSSQAPKLLFHYYDKDFNNEADTPDNFQSRRPNTSFCFLDIRSPGLGDTAMYLCATSTGGGQGTYEQYFGPGTRLTVT.